This TCR beta chain was retrieved from a study of blood T cell repertoires in COVID-19. Study as a whole: Sample material is recorded as cDNA or gDNA derived from T cells, B-cell-depleted T cells, or PBMCs.

This clone has a single count. Generated by immunoSEQ multiplex PCR, the TCRdb table keeps only in-frame clones and is missing some. The sample shows roughly 300,000 clones, approximately 81% of them seen only once. V was trimmed by 1 base and J by 10 bases, leaving 5 bases between them. CDR3 length equals 11 residues. Germline loops: CDR1 SGHAT, CDR2 FQNNGV. Sample: PBMCs or T cells enriched from blood (not recorded which). This chain joins TRBV11-2 and TRBJ1-3; D gene ambiguous. This sequence originates from a woman aged 45 to 65 who had recovered from COVID-19. The CDR3 region is CASSLAVTIYF. CDR3 nucleotide sequence: TGTGCCAGCAGCTTAGCCGTGACCATATATTTT. The full variable domain, with the rest looked up from reference TRBV11-2 and TRBJ1-3, is EAGVAQSPRYKIIEKRQSVAFWCNPISGHATLYWYQQILGQGPKLLIQFQNNGVVDDSQLPKDRFSAERLKGVDSTLKIQPAKLEDSAVYLCASSLAVTIYFGEGSWLTVV.